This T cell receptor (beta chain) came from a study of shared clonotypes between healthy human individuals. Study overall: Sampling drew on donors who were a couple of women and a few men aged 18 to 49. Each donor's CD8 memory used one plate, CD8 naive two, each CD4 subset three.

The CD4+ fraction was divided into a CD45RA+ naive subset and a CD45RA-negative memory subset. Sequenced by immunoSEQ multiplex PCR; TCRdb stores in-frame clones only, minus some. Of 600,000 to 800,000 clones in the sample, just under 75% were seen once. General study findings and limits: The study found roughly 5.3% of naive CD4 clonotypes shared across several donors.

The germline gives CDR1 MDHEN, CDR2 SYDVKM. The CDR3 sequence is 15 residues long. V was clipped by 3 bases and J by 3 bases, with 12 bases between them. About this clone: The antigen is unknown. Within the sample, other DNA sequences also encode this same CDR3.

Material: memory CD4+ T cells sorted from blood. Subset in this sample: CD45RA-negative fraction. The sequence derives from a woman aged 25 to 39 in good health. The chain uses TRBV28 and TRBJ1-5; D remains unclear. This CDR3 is CASSFSGGNNQPQHF. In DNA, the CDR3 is TGTGCCAGCAGTTTTTCCGGAGGGAACAATCAGCCCCAGCATTTT.